This T cell receptor beta chain emerged from a study of beta chain features in type 1 diabetes. Every bit of the isolated RNA underwent reverse transcription, so sequencing read expressed TCRB transcripts. Clones were sequenced by immunoSEQ multiplex PCR, and TCRdb holds only the in-frame ones, with some missing. There are roughly 400,000 clones in the sample; around 10% occur only once, and approximately 0.6% lies in the top ten. Study findings and constraints: Insertions were fewer and deletions more numerous at VDJ junctions in type 1 diabetes patients. Moderate but significant shortening of TCRB CDR3s was recorded in all four CD4+ subsets from Type 1 diabetes patients.

Notes on this clone: Its antigen is unidentified.

The V gene lost 6 bases and the J gene lost 4 bases, with 16 bases spanning the gap. Looked up from germline, CDR1 is LNHDA and CDR2 is SQIVND (reference sequence). The CDR3 runs to 15 residues. The rearrangement links TRBV19 to TRBJ1-5, with a weak D call TRBD1 (6 bases). The specimen was central memory CD4+ T cells from blood. The origin of this receptor is a man aged 25-40 years with type 1 diabetes. CDR3 DNA: TGTGCCAGTAGCCTGGGGGCGAGGGGAAATCAGCCCCAGCATTTT. As protein: CASSLGARGNQPQHF.